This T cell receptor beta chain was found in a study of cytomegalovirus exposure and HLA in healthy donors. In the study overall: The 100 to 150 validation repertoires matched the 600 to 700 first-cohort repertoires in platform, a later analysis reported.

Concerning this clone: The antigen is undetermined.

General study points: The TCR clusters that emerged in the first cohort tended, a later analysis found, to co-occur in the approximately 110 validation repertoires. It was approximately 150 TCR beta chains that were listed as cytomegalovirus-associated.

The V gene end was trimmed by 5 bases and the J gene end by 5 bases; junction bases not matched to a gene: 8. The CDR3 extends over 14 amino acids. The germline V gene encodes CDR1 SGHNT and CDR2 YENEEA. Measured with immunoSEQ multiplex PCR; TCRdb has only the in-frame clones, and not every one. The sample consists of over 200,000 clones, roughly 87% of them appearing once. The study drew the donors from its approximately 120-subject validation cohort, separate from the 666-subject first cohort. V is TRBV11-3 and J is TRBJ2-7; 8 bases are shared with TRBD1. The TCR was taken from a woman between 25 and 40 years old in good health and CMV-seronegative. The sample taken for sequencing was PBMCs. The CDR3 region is CASSPRQGSHEQYF. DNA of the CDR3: TGTGCCAGCAGCCCCCGACAGGGGTCCCACGAGCAGTACTTC.